This passage covers 27 T cell receptor beta chains from one sample sequenced in a study of post-analysis software for immune sequencing data. Carried by the TCR beta cDNA libraries were unique molecular identifiers. TCRdb processed the PCR reads anew with MiXCR; each CDR3 protein has one entry. The data hold 750,000 to 950,000 distinct CDR3 sequences, with roughly 58% observed a single time. Overall study findings and caveats: The study found TRBV5-6, TRBV5-1 and TRBV20-1 among four to six TRBV segments more frequent in patients than controls.

Antigens for these TCRs are unknown. Sequenced material: blood. These receptors were obtained from a girl aged 10-17 years with multiple sclerosis.

The sample holds a few counts of this clonotype. The V gene is TRBV5-1, the J gene TRBJ2-3; perhaps TRBD2 as D (6 bases). Germline CDR1 SGHRS, CDR2 YFSETQ. The CDR3 extends over 14 amino acids. V lost 3 bases, J lost 3 bases, and 11 bases lay in between. The CDR3 nucleotides read TGCGCCAGCAGCTATGGACGGGAGACAGATACGCAGTATTTT. This gives the protein CASSYGRETDTQYF.

This rearrangement joins TRBV3-1 to TRBJ2-7; weak D call: TRBD1 (6 bases). CDR3 length: 14 amino acids. Trimming cost V 1 base and J 3 bases, with 10 bases left between them. The germline V gene has CDR1 LGHDT and CDR2 YNNKEL (reference sequence). The CDR3 DNA reads as TGTGCCAGCAGCCAAGGGTGGACAGTCTACGAGCAGTACTTC. Its protein is CASSQGWTVYEQYF.

This chain uses TRBV10-3 with TRBJ2-7; no clear D. This CDR3 is 14 amino acids long. Germline CDR1 and CDR2: ENHRY and SYGVKD. The V and J ends lost 2 bases and 1 base respectively, with 9 bases between them. The CDR3 sequence: CAISEHDGSYEQYF. Written as DNA, the CDR3 is TGTGCCATCAGTGAGCATGACGGATCCTACGAGCAGTACTTC.

This clonotype turned up a few times. The chain has TRBV12-3 or TRBV12-4 and TRBJ2-5, with a weak D call TRBD1 (8 bases). Trimming took 6 bases from V and 5 from J, leaving 16 bases between them. The CDR3 is 14 residues long. As DNA, the CDR3 is TGTGCCAGCAGGAGAACAGGGGGAGGGGAGACCCAGTACTTC. It codes for CASRRTGGGETQYF.

The rearrangement links TRBV6-5 to TRBJ1-5; D remains ambiguous. Between the trimmed V and J ends, which lost 6 bases and 1 base, there was a span of 10 bases. CDR3 length: 14 residues. Germline values: CDR1 MNHEY, CDR2 SVGAGI. The chain's CDR3 is CASRTDGSNQPQHF. Here the CDR3 DNA reads TGTGCCAGCAGGACGGACGGAAGCAATCAGCCCCAGCATTTT.

The chain has TRBV6-5 and TRBJ2-4; 10 nucleotides match TRBD2. Trimming cost V 6 bases and J 13 bases; bases outside gene matches: 12. This CDR3 contains 14 residues. Germline-derived CDR1 and CDR2 are MNHEY and SVGAGI. The CDR3 region has the DNA TGTGCCAGCAGCCTAGCGGGAGCCTTGGGGGAGCAGTACTTC. This encodes CASSLAGALGEQYF.

The chain joins TRBV5-1 to TRBJ1-1, with 10 nucleotides matching TRBD1. The CDR3 extends over 15 amino acids. In germline, CDR1 is SGHRS, CDR2 YFSETQ. V was clipped by 0 bases and J by 4 bases; unmatched bases: 3. CDR3 in DNA: TGCGCCAGCAGCTTGGAGGGACAGGGGAGCACTGAAGCTTTCTTT. Protein sequence: CASSLEGQGSTEAFF.

The gene calls are TRBV3-1 and TRBJ2-1, with no clear D. V was cut by 5 bases and J by 6 bases, with 11 bases left in between. The CDR3 length is 13 residues. Germline V gives CDR1 LGHDT, CDR2 YNNKEL (reference sequence). CDR3 nucleotides: TGTGCCAGCAGCGTTCTTGATTCCAATGAGCAGTTCTTC. It yields the protein CASSVLDSNEQFF.

In this sample, this clonotype turned up a few times. The chain links TRBV5-1 to TRBJ2-1, with TRBD2 matching 16 bases. This CDR3 contains 20 residues. Germline V gives CDR1 SGHRS, CDR2 YFSETQ. Losses at the gene ends were 0 bases for V and 0 bases for J; bases not matched to a gene: 6. In DNA, the CDR3 is TGCGCCAGCAGCTTGGATGGGACTAGCGGGGGGGCCAGCTCCTACAATGAGCAGTTCTTC. This codes for CASSLDGTSGGASSYNEQFF.

This clonotype was recorded once. V gene TRBV7-9 combines with J gene TRBJ2-7, with D perhaps TRBD1 or TRBD2 (5 bases each). The length of the CDR3 is 15 residues. Germline V gene lookup returns CDR1 SEHNR and CDR2 FQNEAQ (reference sequence). The V end was cut by 1 base, the J end by 3 bases, with 13 bases between. In DNA, the CDR3 is TGTGCCAGCAGCTTAGGGGGGACCAAGGGCTACGAGCAGTACTTC. It translates to CASSLGGTKGYEQYF.

This clonotype came up a few times. The J gene is TRBJ2-5, the V gene TRBV12-3 or TRBV12-4, with D perhaps being TRBD1 or TRBD2 (5 bases each). V lost 2 bases and J lost 2, with 21 bases in between. This CDR3 is 18 amino acids long. DNA for the CDR3: TGTGCCAGCAGTTTAATCGGTTTGGGACGGATTCTTCAAGAGACCCAGTACTTC. It specifies CASSLIGLGRILQETQYF.

This clonotype was detected a few times. The V call is TRBV29-1, the J call TRBJ2-7; TRBD2 might be the D (7 bases). Germline lookup yields CDR1 SQVTM and CDR2 ANQGSEA. The V end was cut by 5 bases, the J end by 4 bases, with 24 bases between. The CDR3 consists of 16 residues. The CDR3 bases are TGCAGCGTTCTTCCTCTTGAACAGGGAGGGAGATACGAGCAGTACTTC. Its translation: CSVLPLEQGGRYEQYF.

J is TRBJ2-1 and V is TRBV5-1; D possibly corresponds to TRBD1 (6 bases). The V gene lost 5 bases and the J gene lost 6 bases, with 15 bases spanning the gap. This CDR3 comprises 14 residues. Germline values: CDR1 SGHRS, CDR2 YFSETQ. The chain's CDR3 is CASRTQQGSNEQFF. As DNA, the CDR3 is TGCGCCAGCAGGACGCAACAGGGTAGCAATGAGCAGTTCTTC.

The chain recombines TRBV6-5 with TRBJ2-3; 10 nucleotides agree with TRBD1. CDR1 is MNHEY, CDR2 SVGAGI, per germline. Germline trimming cut 6 bases from V and 2 bases from J; bases unmatched to any gene: 5. The CDR3 spans 15 residues. The CDR3 bases are TGTGCCAGCAGAGACAGGGGGCAAAACACAGATACGCAGTATTTT. Protein product: CASRDRGQNTDTQYF.

The chain carries TRBV20-1 and TRBJ2-1, with TRBD2 identical over 9 bases. In germline, CDR1 is DFQATT, CDR2 SNEGSKA (reference sequence). V shed 3 bases and J 7 bases; nucleotides not matched to a gene: 13. The CDR3 runs 16 residues. The CDR3 DNA reads as TGCAGTGCTAGCCCCCTAGTCCTAGCGGGGTTGAATGAGCAGTTCTTC. Translation: CSASPLVLAGLNEQFF.

Regarding this clonotype: Germline is not matched at one junction end, which may reflect a read error. The rearrangement uses TRBV5-1 and TRBJ2-7; TRBD1 matches at 11 bases. The CDR3 loop spans 15 amino acids. Germline values: CDR1 SGHRS, CDR2 YFSETQ. DNA for the CDR3: TGCGCCGGCAGCTTGGCCGGGACAGGGGGCTACGAGCAGTACTTC. It specifies CAGSLAGTGGYEQYF. Supplemented by reference TRBV5-1 and TRBJ2-7, the full variable domain reads KAGVTQTPRYLIKTRGQQVTLSCSPISGHRSVSWYQQTPGQGLQFLFEYFSETQRNKGNFPGRFSGRQFSNSRSEMNVSTLELGDSALYLCAGSLAGTGGYEQYFGPGTRLTVT.

V and J are TRBV20-1 and TRBJ2-7; no firm D call. The CDR3 runs 12 residues. In germline, CDR1 is DFQATT, CDR2 SNEGSKA (reference sequence). The CDR3 protein is CSFCGSSYEQYF. The CDR3 DNA reads as TGCAGCTTCTGTGGCAGCTCCTACGAGCAGTACTTC.

The chain joins TRBV30 to TRBJ2-3, with D hard to call. V was shortened by 3 bases and J by 2 bases, with 15 bases between the two germline ends. Germline-derived CDR1 and CDR2 are GTSNPN and SVGIG (reference sequence). The CDR3 extends over 15 amino acids. The CDR3 region has the DNA TGTGCCTGGAGGATACCGAGGATCTTCACAGATACGCAGTATTTT. It is translated as CAWRIPRIFTDTQYF.

This chain links TRBV29-1 with TRBJ2-7, with TRBD1 matching 11 bases. The junction had 3 bases not matched to a gene; V was cut back by 6 bases and J by 2 bases. The germline CDR1 and CDR2 sequences are SQVTM and ANQGSEA. This CDR3 comprises 13 residues. CDR3 amino acids: CSVGQGVTYEQYF. The CDR3 coding sequence is TGCAGCGTGGGACAGGGGGTGACCTACGAGCAGTACTTC.

This chain uses TRBV10-3 with TRBJ2-5; D remains unclear. Germline V CDR1 and CDR2: ENHRY, SYGVKD. V was shortened by 5 bases and J by 1 base, with 14 bases between the two germline ends. The CDR3 loop spans 15 amino acids. In nucleotides, the CDR3 is TGTGCCATCAGTCAAGGTCAGGAAACCCAAGAGACCCAGTACTTC. Its protein product is CAISQGQETQETQYF.

The chain is built from TRBV10-3 and TRBJ2-7, with a weak D call TRBD1 (6 bases). V lost 3 bases to trimming and J lost 7 bases, with 22 bases between them. The CDR3 length is 16 residues. CDR1 is ENHRY and CDR2 is SYGVKD in the germline V gene. In DNA, the CDR3 is TGTGCCATCAGTGATTCGGACAGACTAAGCCTGGCGGAGCAGTACTTC. This translates into CAISDSDRLSLAEQYF.

The chain joins TRBV6-6 to TRBJ1-2; D not certain. CDR1 is MNHNY and CDR2 is SVGAGI in the germline V gene (reference sequence). The CDR3 covers 15 residues. Deletions cut 0 bases from V and 4 bases from J, with 12 bases between. This CDR3 is CASSYSGDPSYGYTF. CDR3 bases: TGTGCCAGCAGTTACTCTGGCGACCCCAGCTATGGCTACACCTTC.

The genes are TRBV20-1 and TRBJ1-5; 8 bases are a match to TRBD1. The germline V gene has CDR1 DFQATT and CDR2 SNEGSKA (reference sequence). The V and J ends lost 0 bases and 4 bases, in that order; junction bases with no gene match: 14. The CDR3 has 18 amino acids. CDR3 protein: CSARDTGTGGLGNQPQHF. For the CDR3, the DNA is TGCAGTGCTAGAGATACGGGGACAGGAGGGTTGGGGAATCAGCCCCAGCATTTT.

V is TRBV7-2 and J is TRBJ2-7; tentative D call: TRBD1 (5 bases). Trimming cost V 4 bases and J 1 base, with 20 bases left between them. Germline V gene lookup returns CDR1 SGHTA and CDR2 FQGNSA. CDR3 length: 17 amino acids. CDR3 DNA: TGTGCCAGCAGCTCGCAGCTCAGGGTTGGATTATCCTACGAGCAGTACTTC. Translated: CASSSQLRVGLSYEQYF.

This clonotype has only a few counts. The rearrangement joins TRBV5-5 to TRBJ2-5, with D hard to call. This CDR3 comprises 13 residues. Trimming left V 2 bases short and J 0 bases short, with 5 bases between. Germline CDR1 SGHKS, CDR2 YYEKEE (reference sequence). The CDR3 reads CASSFPNQETQYF. The CDR3 nucleotides are TGTGCCAGCAGCTTTCCAAACCAAGAGACCCAGTACTTC.

The rearrangement links TRBV29-1 to TRBJ2-6; perhaps TRBD2 as D (5 bases). This CDR3 region has 14 residues. Deletions cut 4 bases from V and 0 bases from J, with 7 bases between. Germline CDR1 reads SQVTM; CDR2 reads ANQGSEA. The CDR3 coding sequence is TGCAGCGTTGCGGGGAACTCTGGGGCCAACGTCCTGACTTTC. The encoded protein is CSVAGNSGANVLTF.

The chain uses TRBV7-2 and TRBJ1-5, with TRBD1 matching 9 bases. The CDR3 loop spans 15 amino acids. The ends lost 1 base at V and 7 bases at J; junction bases unmatched: 5. Germline lookup yields CDR1 SGHTA and CDR2 FQGNSA. CDR3 sequence reads: CASSLVDRGGQPQHF. CDR3 bases: TGTGCCAGCAGCTTAGTGGACAGGGGAGGACAGCCCCAGCATTTT.